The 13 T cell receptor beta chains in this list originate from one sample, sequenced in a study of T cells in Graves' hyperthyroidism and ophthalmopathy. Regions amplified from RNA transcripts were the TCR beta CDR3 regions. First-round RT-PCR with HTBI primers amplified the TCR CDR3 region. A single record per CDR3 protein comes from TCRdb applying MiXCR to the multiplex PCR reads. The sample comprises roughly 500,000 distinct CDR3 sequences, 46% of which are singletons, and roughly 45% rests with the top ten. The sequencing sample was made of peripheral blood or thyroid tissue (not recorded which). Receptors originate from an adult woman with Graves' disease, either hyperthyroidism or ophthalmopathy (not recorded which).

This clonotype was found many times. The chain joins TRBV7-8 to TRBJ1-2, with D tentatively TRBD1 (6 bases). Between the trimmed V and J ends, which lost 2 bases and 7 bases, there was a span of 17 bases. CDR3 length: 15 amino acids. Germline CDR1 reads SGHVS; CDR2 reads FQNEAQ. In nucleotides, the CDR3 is TGTGCCAGCAGCTTAATATCAGGGGAGAGGAGTGGCTACACCTTC. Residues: CASSLISGERSGYTF. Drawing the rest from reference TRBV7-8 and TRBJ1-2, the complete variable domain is GAGVSQSPRYKVAKRGQDVALRCDPISGHVSLFWYQQALGQGPEFLTYFQNEAQLDKSGLPSDRFFAERPEGSVSTLKIQRTQQEDSAVYLCASSLISGERSGYTFGSGTRLTVV.

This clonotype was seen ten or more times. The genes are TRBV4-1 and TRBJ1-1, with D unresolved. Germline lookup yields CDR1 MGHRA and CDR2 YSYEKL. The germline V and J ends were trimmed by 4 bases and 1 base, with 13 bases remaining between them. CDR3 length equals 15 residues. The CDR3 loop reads CASSPLKGRNTEAFF. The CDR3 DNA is TGCGCCAGCAGCCCCCTAAAAGGAAGGAACACTGAAGCTTTCTTT.

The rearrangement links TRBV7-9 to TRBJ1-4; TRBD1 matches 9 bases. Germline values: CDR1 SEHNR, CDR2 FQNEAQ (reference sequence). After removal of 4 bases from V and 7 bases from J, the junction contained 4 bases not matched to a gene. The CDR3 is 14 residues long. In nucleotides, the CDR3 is TGTGCCAGCAGCTCACAGGGGGCGGGTGAAAAACTGTTTTTT. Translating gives CASSSQGAGEKLFF.

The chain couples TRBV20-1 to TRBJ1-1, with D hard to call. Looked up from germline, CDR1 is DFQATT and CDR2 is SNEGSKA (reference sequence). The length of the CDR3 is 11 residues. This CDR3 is CRIEASTEAFF. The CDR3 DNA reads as TGCAGGATAGAGGCTAGCACTGAAGCTTTCTTT.

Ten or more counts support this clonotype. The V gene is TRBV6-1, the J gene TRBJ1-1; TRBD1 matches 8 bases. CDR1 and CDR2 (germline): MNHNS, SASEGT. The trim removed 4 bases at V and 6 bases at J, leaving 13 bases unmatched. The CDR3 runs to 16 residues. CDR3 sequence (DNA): TGTGCCAGCAGTGGTGGGGACAGGCGGTATTCTTCTGAAGCTTTCTTT. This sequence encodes CASSGGDRRYSSEAFF.

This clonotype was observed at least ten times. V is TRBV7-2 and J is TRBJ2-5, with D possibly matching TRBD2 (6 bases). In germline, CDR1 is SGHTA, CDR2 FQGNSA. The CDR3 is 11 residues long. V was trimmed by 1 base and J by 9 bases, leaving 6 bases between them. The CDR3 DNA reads TGTGCCAGCAGCTTAGGCGGGGCCCAGTACTTC. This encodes CASSLGGAQYF.

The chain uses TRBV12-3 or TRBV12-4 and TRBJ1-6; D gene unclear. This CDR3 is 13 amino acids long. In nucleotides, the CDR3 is TGTGCTAGTGGCTTAGGAAATAATTCACCCCTCCACTTT. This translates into CASGLGNNSPLHF.

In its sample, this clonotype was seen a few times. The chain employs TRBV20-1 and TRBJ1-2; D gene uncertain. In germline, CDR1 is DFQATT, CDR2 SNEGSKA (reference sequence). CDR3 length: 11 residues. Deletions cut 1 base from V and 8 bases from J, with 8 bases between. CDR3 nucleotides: TGCAGTGCTAGAGTGGGAACGGGCTACACCTTC. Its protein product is CSARVGTGYTF.

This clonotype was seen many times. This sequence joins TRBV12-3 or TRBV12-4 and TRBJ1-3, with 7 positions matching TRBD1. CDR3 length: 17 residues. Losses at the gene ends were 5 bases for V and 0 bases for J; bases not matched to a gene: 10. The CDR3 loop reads CASSPPGQRLSGNTIYF. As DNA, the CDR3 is TGTGCCAGCAGTCCACCGGGACAGCGGCTCTCTGGAAACACCATATATTTT.

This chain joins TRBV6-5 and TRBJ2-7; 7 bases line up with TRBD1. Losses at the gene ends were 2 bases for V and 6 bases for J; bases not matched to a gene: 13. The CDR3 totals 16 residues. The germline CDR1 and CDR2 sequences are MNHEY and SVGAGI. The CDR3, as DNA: TGTGCCAGCAGTTACAAGACAGGGCGGAATAGTATCGAGCAGTACTTC. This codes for CASSYKTGRNSIEQYF.

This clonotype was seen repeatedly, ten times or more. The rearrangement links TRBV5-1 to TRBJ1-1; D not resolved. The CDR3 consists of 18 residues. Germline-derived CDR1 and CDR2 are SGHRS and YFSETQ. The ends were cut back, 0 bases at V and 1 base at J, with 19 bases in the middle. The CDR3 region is CASSLEAVSRRWNTEAFF. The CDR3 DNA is TGCGCCAGCAGCTTGGAGGCGGTCAGCCGTAGGTGGAACACTGAAGCTTTCTTT.

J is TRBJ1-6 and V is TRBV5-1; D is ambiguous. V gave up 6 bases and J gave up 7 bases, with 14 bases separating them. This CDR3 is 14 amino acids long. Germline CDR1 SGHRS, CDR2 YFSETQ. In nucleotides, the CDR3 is TGCGCCAGCACCCTGGAGGCAGAAAATTCACCCCTCCACTTT. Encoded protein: CASTLEAENSPLHF.

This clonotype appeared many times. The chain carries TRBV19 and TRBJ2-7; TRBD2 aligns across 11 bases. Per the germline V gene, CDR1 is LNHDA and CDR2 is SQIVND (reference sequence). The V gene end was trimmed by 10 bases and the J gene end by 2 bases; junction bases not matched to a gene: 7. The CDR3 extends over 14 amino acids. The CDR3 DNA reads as TGTGCCACCGAAGGGACTAGCGGTACCTACGAGCAGTACTTC. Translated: CATEGTSGTYEQYF.